This T cell receptor beta chain was captured by sequencing in a study of blood T cell repertoires in COVID-19. Patients of the Seattle cohort, enrolled during active infection, were followed longitudinally. Sequencing was performed with immunoSEQ multiplex PCR; in TCRdb, only in-frame clones are kept and a portion is missing. The data hold roughly 20,000 clones, with 70% to 85% observed a single time. CDR1 and CDR2 (germline): MNHEY, SMNVEV (reference sequence). Trimming cost V 6 bases and J 0 bases, with 14 bases left between them. The length of the CDR3 is 15 residues. The sample was peripheral blood. The clonotype originates from a man between 65 and 85 years old with COVID-19, enrolled during active disease. This chain uses TRBV27 with TRBJ1-2; a possible D gene is TRBD1 (6 bases). CDR3 region: CASRQTGITNYGYTF. The CDR3 nucleotides read TGTGCCAGCAGACAAACAGGGATAACTAACTATGGCTACACCTTC.